This T cell receptor beta chain came from a study of blood T cell repertoires in COVID-19. Study overall: Spain, Italy and the United States supplied samples that represented acute and convalescent COVID-19. T cells, B-cell-depleted T cells, or PBMCs supplied cDNA or gDNA.

How the authors handled the data: Amplified reference gene primers provided the basis for estimating nucleated cell counts. Sequenced by immunoSEQ multiplex PCR; TCRdb stores in-frame clones only, minus some. V and J calls and clone size are copied from that table; D and trimming were computed from the DNA. The top ten clones hold 6% to 8% of a sample with 150,000 to 200,000 clones, just under 85% of them seen once. With regard to this clone: This may stem from a read error, because a much larger clone lies one nucleotide away.

The V end was cut by 0 bases, the J end by 2 bases, with 5 bases between. The germline gives CDR1 SGHRS, CDR2 YFSETQ. The CDR3 is 13 amino acids. This sequence originates from a human donor with acute or convalescent COVID-19. The donor label of this sample is uncertain. The chain couples TRBV5-1 to TRBJ1-2, with TRBD1 as a possible D gene (5 bases). The material sequenced was peripheral blood. The DNA for the CDR3 is TGCGCCAGCAGCTTGGGACAGAACTATGGCTACACCTTC. It translates to CASSLGQNYGYTF.